Listed below are T cell receptor beta chains from one sample, sequenced in a study of blood T cell repertoires in COVID-19. Using immunoSEQ multiplex PCR, the repertoire was profiled, and TCRdb retains in-frame clones only, with some absent. The sample lists about 21,000 clones; 85% to 90% were seen once. The sample consisted of peripheral blood. These receptors were obtained from a human donor in a cohort sampled during active COVID-19. CDR3s include the opening cysteine and the closing phenylalanine or tryptophan. D genes are given only for firm matches. Clone size is stated in some rows and not others, as once, few, many or a class when expanded.

TRBJ2-5 NA NA TRBV7-6 TGTGCCAGCAGCTTAGGCACTTGGGAGACCCAGTACTTC CASSLGTWETQYF
TRBJ2-3 NA TRBD2 TRBV9 TGTGCCAGCAGCGTAGCTAGCGGGGGGTACACGAGCACAGATACGCAGTATTTT CASSVASGGYTSTDTQYF
TRBJ2-7 NA NA TRBV2 TGTGCCAGCAACAGGATTGAGACAAGGGCCTACGAGCAGTACTTC CASNRIETRAYEQYF
TRBJ1-6 NA NA TRBV12-3/TRBV12-4 TGTGCCAGCAGCGGTGGGGGGGCCCTCCACTTT CASSGGGALHF
TRBJ2-7 NA TRBD1 TRBV13 TGTGCCAGCAGCTTAGAGACAGGGGGCTACGAGCAGTACTTC CASSLETGGYEQYF
TRBJ2-3 NA NA TRBV11-2 TGTGCCAGCAGCTTACACCCCCCGACATCGGAGGGAATCGCAGATACGCAGTATTTT CASSLHPPTSEGIADTQYF
TRBJ1-3 NA NA TRBV5-6 TGTGCCAGCAGCTTGGCCGCGGGGGCCTCTGGAAACACCATATATTTT CASSLAAGASGNTIYF
TRBJ1-1 NA NA TRBV19 TGTGCCAGTAGTACTACAGGGCTTATGAACACTGAAGCTTTCTTT CASSTTGLMNTEAFF
TRBJ2-1 NA NA TRBV3-1/TRBV3-2 TGTGCCAGCAGCCCGGGCGGAGGCCTCCGCTACAATGAGCAGTTCTTC CASSPGGGLRYNEQFF
TRBJ2-7 NA NA TRBV5-5 TGTGCCAGCAGCTTAGCCGGGACAACGAATTACGAGCAGTACTTC CASSLAGTTNYEQYF
TRBJ2-7 once NA TRBV6-5 TGTGCCAGCAGACTTGCCAGAGCGCCGTACGAGCAGTACTTC CASRLARAPYEQYF
TRBJ1-2 NA TRBD1 TRBV5-1 TGCGCCACCGGGGACAGGGACTATGGCTACACCTTC CATGDRDYGYTF
TRBJ2-1 NA TRBD2 TRBV9 TGTGCCAGCAGCGTAGGGGAGGTTCGGGGGGACGAGCAGTTCTTC CASSVGEVRGDEQFF
TRBJ1-2 NA NA TRBV2 TGTGCCAGCAGTGAAGCGCGGGGGGCCGATGGCTACACCTTC CASSEARGADGYTF
TRBJ2-1 NA NA TRBV6-1 TGTGCCAGCAGTGAACTACTAGCTGGTGTCTACAATGAGCAGTTCTTC CASSELLAGVYNEQFF
TRBJ2-1 NA TRBD2 TRBV6-2/TRBV6-3 TGTGCCAGCAGCCAGGGGACTAGTCGGTTCTTC CASSQGTSRFF
TRBJ2-7 NA TRBD1 TRBV7-8 TGTGCCAGCACAAAAATGAGGGCCGGGACAGGGAAGATCAACGAGCAGTACTTC CASTKMRAGTGKINEQYF
TRBJ1-1 NA TRBD1 TRBV19 TGTGCCAGTAGCGTGAGGGGGCAGGCTGAAGCTTTCTTT CASSVRGQAEAFF
TRBJ2-3 NA TRBD2 TRBV7-8 TGTGCCAGCAGCTCCAAGTCTAGCGGGGGGGCGAGCACAGATACGCAGTATTTT CASSSKSSGGASTDTQYF
TRBJ1-6 NA NA TRBV27 TGTGCCAGCAGTTTAAACCTGCTTGGGGGCATTAATTCACCCCTCCACTTT CASSLNLLGGINSPLHF
TRBJ2-1 few TRBD2 TRBV9 TGTGCCAGCAGCGTAGCCGGGACTAGGAGCTACAATGAGCAGTTCTTC CASSVAGTRSYNEQFF
TRBJ2-1 NA TRBD1 TRBV10-3 TGTGCCATCAGTGAGTATAGACAGGGGGAATTCCGGAACAATGAGCAGTTCTTC CAISEYRQGEFRNNEQFF
TRBJ2-1 NA NA TRBV11-2 TGTGCCAGCAGCCTAGACTTTGATGAGCAGTTCTTC CASSLDFDEQFF
TRBJ2-2 NA TRBD1 TRBV9 TGTGCCAGCAGCATCGACAGGGCTGGCACCGGGGAGCTGTTTTTT CASSIDRAGTGELFF